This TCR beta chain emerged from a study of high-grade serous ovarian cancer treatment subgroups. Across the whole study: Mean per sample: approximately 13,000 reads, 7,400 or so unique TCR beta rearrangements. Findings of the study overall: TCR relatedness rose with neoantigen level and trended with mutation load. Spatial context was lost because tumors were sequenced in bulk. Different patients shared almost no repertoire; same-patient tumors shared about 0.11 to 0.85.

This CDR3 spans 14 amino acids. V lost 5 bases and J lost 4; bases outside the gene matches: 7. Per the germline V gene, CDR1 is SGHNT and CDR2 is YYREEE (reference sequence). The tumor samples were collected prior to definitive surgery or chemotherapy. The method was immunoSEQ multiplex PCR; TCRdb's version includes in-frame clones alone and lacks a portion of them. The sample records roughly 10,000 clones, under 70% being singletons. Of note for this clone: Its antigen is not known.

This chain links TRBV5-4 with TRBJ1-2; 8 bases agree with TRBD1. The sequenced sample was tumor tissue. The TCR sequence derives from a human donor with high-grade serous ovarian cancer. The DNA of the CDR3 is TGTGCCAGCAGTCCCGACAGGGGATCCTATGGCTACACCTTC. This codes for CASSPDRGSYGYTF.